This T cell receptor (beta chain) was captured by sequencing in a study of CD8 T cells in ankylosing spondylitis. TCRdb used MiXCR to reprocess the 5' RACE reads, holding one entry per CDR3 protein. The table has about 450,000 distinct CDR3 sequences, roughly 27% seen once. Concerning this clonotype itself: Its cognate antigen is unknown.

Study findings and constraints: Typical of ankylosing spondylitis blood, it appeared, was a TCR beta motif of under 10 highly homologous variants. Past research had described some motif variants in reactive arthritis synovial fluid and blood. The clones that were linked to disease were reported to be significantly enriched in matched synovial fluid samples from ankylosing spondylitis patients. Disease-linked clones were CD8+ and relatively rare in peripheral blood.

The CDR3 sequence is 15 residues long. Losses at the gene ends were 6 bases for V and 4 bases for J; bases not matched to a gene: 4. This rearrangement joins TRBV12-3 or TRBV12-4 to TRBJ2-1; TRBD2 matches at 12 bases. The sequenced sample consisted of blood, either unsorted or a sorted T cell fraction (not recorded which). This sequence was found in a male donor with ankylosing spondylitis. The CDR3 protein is CASRPLAGGYNEQFF. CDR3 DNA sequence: TGTGCCAGCAGACCACTAGCGGGAGGATACAATGAGCAGTTCTTC.